This entry concerns a single T cell receptor (beta chain). These data belong to a study of cytomegalovirus exposure and HLA in healthy donors. Germline CDR1 and CDR2: SGHAT and FQNNGV. The CDR3 is 15 residues long. V shed 5 bases and J 2 bases; nucleotides not matched to a gene: 8. Amplification used 60 Vbeta primers and 13 Jbeta primers. Libraries were prepared by immunoSEQ multiplex PCR; TCRdb keeps only in-frame clonotypes and omits some of them. The table shows some 38,000 clones, with around half occurring only once. The receptor was isolated from a woman in her forties in good health and CMV-seropositive. This chain connects TRBV11-2 to TRBJ1-2, with 7 bases aligning to TRBD1. The sample comprised PBMCs. CDR3 residues: CASSPIRTGNYGYTF. In DNA form, the CDR3 reads TGTGCCAGCAGCCCCATCCGGACAGGCAACTATGGCTACACCTTC.